The present TCR beta chain was sequenced within a study of graft-versus-host responses after intestinal transplantation (dated by TCRdb to about 2021). Background for the entire study: Multivisceral, liver-intestinal, or isolated intestinal transplants were received by the recipients. A peak of at least 4% donor T cells among recipient peripheral blood mononuclear cells was the definition used for donor T cell macrochimerism. Of the roughly 25 intestinal transplant recipients enrolled in the cohort, one of whom was a retransplant, a few patients without pretransplant specimens were excluded. Every recipient was given anti-thymocyte globulin induction, followed by roughly 3 years of maintenance tacrolimus and steroids. Rather than going through the commercial service, samples from a few later patients were sequenced in-house on an Illumina MiSeq and processed with MiXCR. To identify alloreactive clones, pre-transplant mixed lymphocyte reaction products were sequenced and then compared with unstimulated pre-transplant donor and recipient T cells. After intestinal transplantation, graft-versus-host and host-versus-graft alloreactive T cell clones in the graft, circulation and bone marrow were tracked using bulk TCR-beta CDR3 sequencing. Overall study outcomes, separate from this receptor: The relatively low number and heterogeneity of intestinal transplant patients limited the conclusions. Peak levels of circulating GvH clones were associated with declines in HvG clones early after transplant. GvH clones were detected in recipient bone marrow, and some of these GvH clones were observed earlier in ileal mucosa or blood, consistent with an intestinal mucosal origin. In the allografts of patients with donor T cell macrochimerism, GvH to HvG T cell clonal ratios were high.

According to the study, the label for this sample's time point signals: cells obtained before transplantation from donor or recipient. CD3+CD4+ and CD3+CD8+ populations were FACS-sorted from unstimulated pre-transplant donor and recipient cells taken from spleen or lymph nodes. This clone is described as medium-sized (0.01 to 0.1%). It lacks a known antigen. Base qualities are not recorded, but no much larger clone differs from it by a single base. From the cysteine up to the phenylalanine, the CDR3 has a length of 14 residues. Here the CDR3 DNA is all that survives: 42 bases in frame from base 1. The germline V gene encodes CDR1 SGHDN and CDR2 FVKESK. V is cut by 1 base and J by 3 bases, and the space between the germline ends is 6 bases. Library preparation employed the immunoSEQ multiplex PCR assay. For most patients, genomic DNA was isolated with the Qiagen DNeasy Blood and Tissue Kit and shipped frozen to Adaptive Biotechnologies for TCR sequencing. For most patients, genomic DNA was subjected to high-throughput TCR-beta CDR3 sequencing by Adaptive Biotechnologies. The authors' pipeline ran thus. TCR sequencing data were retrieved from Adaptive's ImmunoSEQ software for more than 15 patients, whereas a few other patients were processed with MiXCR and VDJtools. To correct CD4 versus CD8 sorting errors, any sequence found in both subsets at a frequency ratio below 5:1 was removed. Because the origin of CDR3 nucleotide sequences shared between donor and recipient could not be assigned, those sequences were removed. To be classed as alloreactive, a clone needed at least 2-fold expansion over unstimulated cells and a minimum CFSE-low frequency of 0.002% (template counts) or 0.001% (read counts). Clones detected in sequenced pre-transplant spleen, lymph node, or MLR CFSE-low populations of the donor or recipient were defined as mappable. Cumulative frequency of alloreactive clones was calculated as a percentage of all sequences weighted by copy number. This is the immuneACCESS table as TCRdb keeps it, with only in-frame sequences that have V and J called. A part of the clones is gone; compared with another copy, unresolved V genes explain less than half, and the rest is unexplained. The D gene and trimming were derived from the DNA, and the V and J assignments and clone size from that table. The sample yields some 87,000 clones; approximately 92% were counted once. Of the sample, roughly 0.3% is held by the ten largest clones.

The rearranged chain carries TRBV14 and TRBJ2-2, with the D segment identity uncertain. The specimen comprised unstimulated CD4+ T cells sorted from spleen or lymph node cells, sampled before intestinal transplant. This clonotype originated in a human donor who received an intestinal transplant. The nucleotide sequence reads TGTGCCAGCAGCCAAGTAGAGTACACCGGGGAGCTGTTTTTT. Translation gives CASSQVEYTGELFF.